This T cell receptor beta chain was observed in a study of T-cell memory formation after mild COVID-19. Broader study findings: Pre-infection memory held some responding clones, suggesting pre-existing cross-reactive T cells responded. Whether day 37 second-wave clones are SARS-CoV-2-specific was not confirmed. Contracting CD4+ clones sat mainly in CM and EM; CD8+ in EMRA.

The length of the CDR3 is 14 residues. With 5 bases clipped from V and 5 bases from J, the junction kept 7 bases outside the gene matches. The germline gives CDR1 SGHRS, CDR2 YFSETQ. Worth noting for this clonotype: Antigen: not known.

A single record per CDR3 protein comes from TCRdb applying MiXCR to the 5' RACE reads. This sample has 80,000 to 90,000 distinct CDR3 sequences, with 20% to 30% found just once. Source material: PBMCs or a T cell subset sorted from them (not recorded which). The receptor's source is a man aged 18 to 35 who had mild COVID-19 (a few samples of this study predate the infection). Cell type and time point are not known. V gene TRBV5-1 combines with J gene TRBJ1-2; 9 bases are a match to TRBD1. In DNA, the CDR3 is TGCGCCAGCAGATCGGACAGGGGCGGGTATGGCTACACCTTC. The encoded protein is CASRSDRGGYGYTF.